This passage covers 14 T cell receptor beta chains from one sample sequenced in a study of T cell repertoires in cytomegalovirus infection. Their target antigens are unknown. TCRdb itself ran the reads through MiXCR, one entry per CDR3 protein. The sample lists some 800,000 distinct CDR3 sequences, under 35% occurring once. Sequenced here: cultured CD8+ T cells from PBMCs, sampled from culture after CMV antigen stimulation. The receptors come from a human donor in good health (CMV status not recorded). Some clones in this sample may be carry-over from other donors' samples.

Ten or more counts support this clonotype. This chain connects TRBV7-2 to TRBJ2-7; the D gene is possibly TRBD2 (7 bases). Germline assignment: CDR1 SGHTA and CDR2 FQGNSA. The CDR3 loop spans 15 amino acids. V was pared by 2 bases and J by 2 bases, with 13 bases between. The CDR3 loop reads CASSLWGGAAYEQYF. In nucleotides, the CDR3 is TGTGCCAGCAGCTTATGGGGGGGCGCGGCCTACGAGCAGTACTTC.

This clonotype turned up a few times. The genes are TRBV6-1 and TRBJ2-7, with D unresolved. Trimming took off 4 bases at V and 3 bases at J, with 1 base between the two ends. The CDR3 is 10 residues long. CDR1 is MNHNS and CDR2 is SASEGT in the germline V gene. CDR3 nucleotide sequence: TGTGCCAGCAGTGTCTACGAGCAGTACGTC. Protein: CASSVYEQYV.

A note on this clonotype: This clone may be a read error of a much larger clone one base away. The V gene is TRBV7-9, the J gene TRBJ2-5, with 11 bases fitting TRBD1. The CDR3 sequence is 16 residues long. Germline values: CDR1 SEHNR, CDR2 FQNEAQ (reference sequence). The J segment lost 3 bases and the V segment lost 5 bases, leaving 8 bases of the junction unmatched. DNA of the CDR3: TGTGCCAGCAGCGGAGGGACAGGGGGAAGCAAAGAGACCCAGTACTTC. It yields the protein CASSGGTGGSKETQYF.

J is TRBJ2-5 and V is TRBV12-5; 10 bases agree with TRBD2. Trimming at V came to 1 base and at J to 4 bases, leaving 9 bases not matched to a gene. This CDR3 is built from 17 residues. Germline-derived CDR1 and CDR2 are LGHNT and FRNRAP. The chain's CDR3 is CASGLDDYLAGGETQYF. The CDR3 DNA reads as TGTGCTAGTGGTTTGGACGACTATTTAGCGGGGGGAGAGACCCAGTACTTC.

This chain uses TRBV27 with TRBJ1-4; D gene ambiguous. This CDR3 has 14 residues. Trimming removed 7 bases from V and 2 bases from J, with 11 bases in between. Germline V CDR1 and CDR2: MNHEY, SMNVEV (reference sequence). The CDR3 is CASTNLGTNEKLFF. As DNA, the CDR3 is TGTGCCAGCACGAACCTGGGGACTAATGAAAAACTGTTTTTT.

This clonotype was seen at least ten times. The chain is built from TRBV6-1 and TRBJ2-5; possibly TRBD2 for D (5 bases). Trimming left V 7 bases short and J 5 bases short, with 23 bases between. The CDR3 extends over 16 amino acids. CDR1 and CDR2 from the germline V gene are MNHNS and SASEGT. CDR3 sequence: CASTREEGPKRETQYF. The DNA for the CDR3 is TGTGCCAGCACCCGGGAAGAGGGTCCAAAGAGGGAGACCCAGTACTTC.

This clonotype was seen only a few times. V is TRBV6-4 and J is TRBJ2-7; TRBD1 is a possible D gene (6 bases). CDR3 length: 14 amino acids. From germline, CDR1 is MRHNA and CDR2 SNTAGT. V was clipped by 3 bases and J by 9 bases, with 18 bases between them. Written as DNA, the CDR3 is TGTGCCAGCAGTGAAGAGCGACAGGCCTCGGTGCAGTACGTC. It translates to CASSEERQASVQYV.

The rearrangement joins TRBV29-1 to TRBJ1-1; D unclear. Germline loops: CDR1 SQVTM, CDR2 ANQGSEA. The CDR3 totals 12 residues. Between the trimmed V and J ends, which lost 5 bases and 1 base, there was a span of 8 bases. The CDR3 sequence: CSVPQENTEAFF. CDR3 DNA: TGCAGCGTTCCTCAGGAGAACACTGAAGCTTTCTTT.

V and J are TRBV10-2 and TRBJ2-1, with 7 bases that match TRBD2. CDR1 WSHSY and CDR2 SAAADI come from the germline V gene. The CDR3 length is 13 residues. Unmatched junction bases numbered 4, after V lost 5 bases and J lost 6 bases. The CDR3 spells CASSRLASNEQFF. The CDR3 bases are TGCGCCAGCAGTCGACTAGCTTCCAATGAGCAGTTCTTC.

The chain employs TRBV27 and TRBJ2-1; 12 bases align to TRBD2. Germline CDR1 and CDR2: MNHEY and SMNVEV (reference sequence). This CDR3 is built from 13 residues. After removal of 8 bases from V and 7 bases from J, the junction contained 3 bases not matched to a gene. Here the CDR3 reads CASGLAGKNEQFF. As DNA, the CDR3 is TGTGCCAGCGGACTAGCGGGGAAGAATGAGCAGTTCTTC.

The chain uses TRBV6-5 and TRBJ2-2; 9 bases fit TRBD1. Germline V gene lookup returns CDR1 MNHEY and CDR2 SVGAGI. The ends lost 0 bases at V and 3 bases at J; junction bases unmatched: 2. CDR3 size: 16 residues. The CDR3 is CASSYSWDRDTGELFF. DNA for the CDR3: TGTGCCAGCAGTTACTCATGGGACAGGGACACCGGGGAGCTGTTTTTT.

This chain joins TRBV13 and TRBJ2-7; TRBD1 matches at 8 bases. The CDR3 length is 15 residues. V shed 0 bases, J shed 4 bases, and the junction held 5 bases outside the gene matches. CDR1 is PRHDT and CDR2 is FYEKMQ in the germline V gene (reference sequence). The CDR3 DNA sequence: TGTGCCAGCAGCTTAGGCAGGACAGGGCGATACGAGCAGTACTTC. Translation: CASSLGRTGRYEQYF.

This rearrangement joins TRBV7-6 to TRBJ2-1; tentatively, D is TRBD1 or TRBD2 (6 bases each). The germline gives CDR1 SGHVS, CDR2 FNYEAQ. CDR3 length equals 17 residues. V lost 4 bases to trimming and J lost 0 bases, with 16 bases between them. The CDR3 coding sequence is TGTGCCAGCAGCTCAACAAGGCCGGGGGCCTCCTACAATGAGCAGTTCTTC. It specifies CASSSTRPGASYNEQFF.

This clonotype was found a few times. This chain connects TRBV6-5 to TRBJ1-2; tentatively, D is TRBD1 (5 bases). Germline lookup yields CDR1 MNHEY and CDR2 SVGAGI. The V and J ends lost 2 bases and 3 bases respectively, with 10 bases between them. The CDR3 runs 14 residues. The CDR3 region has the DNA TGTGCCAGCAGTTACGCTGGGACGGACTATGGCTACACCTTC. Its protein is CASSYAGTDYGYTF.